This T cell receptor (beta chain) was captured by sequencing in a study of beta chain features in type 1 diabetes. Study context: In all, some 100,000,000 sorted cells from all samples were analyzed. Study observations and caveats: For Type 1 diabetes patients, all four CD4+ subsets carried TCRB CDR3s that were moderately but significantly shorter.

CD45RO/CCR7/CD25/CD127/CD95/CD27 sorting isolated CD4+ naive, central memory, regulatory and stem cell-like memory cells. From germline, CDR1 is GTSNPN and CDR2 SVGIG (reference sequence). The CDR3 is 14 residues long. Trimming pared 4 bases from V and 0 bases from J, leaving 9 bases between. As every portion of the isolated RNA was reverse transcribed, the sequencing read expressed TCRB transcripts. Profiled with immunoSEQ multiplex PCR; TCRdb holds only in-frame clones, not every one. The data hold under 850,000 clones, with roughly 12% observed a single time. About this clone itself: Antigen unknown.

This rearrangement joins TRBV30 to TRBJ1-4; D call uncertain. The specimen was naive CD4+ T cells from blood. The clonotype comes from a man aged 18 to 29 with type 1 diabetes. CDR3 coding DNA: TGTGCCTGGAATCTCGGAGCAACTAATGAAAAACTGTTTTTT. The encoded protein is CAWNLGATNEKLFF.